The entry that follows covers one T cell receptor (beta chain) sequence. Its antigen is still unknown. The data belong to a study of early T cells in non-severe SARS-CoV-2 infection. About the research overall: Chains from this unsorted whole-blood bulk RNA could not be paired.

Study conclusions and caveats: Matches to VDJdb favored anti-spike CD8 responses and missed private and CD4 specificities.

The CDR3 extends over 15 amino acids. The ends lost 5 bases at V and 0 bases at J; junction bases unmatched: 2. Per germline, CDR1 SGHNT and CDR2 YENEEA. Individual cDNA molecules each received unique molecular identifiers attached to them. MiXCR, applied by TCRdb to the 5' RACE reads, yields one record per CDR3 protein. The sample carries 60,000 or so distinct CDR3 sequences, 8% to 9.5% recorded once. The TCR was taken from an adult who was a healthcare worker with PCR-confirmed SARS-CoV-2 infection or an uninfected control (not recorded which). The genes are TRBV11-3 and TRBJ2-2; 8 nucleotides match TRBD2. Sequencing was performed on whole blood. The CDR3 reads CASSKRGTNTGELFF. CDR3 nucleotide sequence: TGTGCCAGCAGCAAGCGGGGGACGAACACCGGGGAGCTGTTTTTT.